Detailed here is one TCR beta chain. Germline V lookup: CDR1 LGHNA, CDR2 YSLEER. V was pared by 3 bases and J by 2 bases, with 8 bases between. CDR3 size: 15 residues. This entry comes from a study of shared clonotypes between healthy human individuals. In the study overall: Researchers assigned three CD4 naive, three CD4 memory, two CD8 naive and one CD8 memory plate to each donor.

Profiled with immunoSEQ multiplex PCR; TCRdb holds only in-frame clones, not every one. The sample has around 1.1 million clones, 70% to 80% seen once. The clonotype originates from a man aged 18 to 30 in good health. Some clones in this sample may be carry-over from other donors' samples. Sequencing input: memory CD4+ T cells from PBMCs. The subset is: CD45RA-negative fraction. The chain is built from TRBV4-3 and TRBJ2-6; no definite D call. CDR3 bases: TGCGCCAGCAGCCAGAGAGAGCCTGGGGCCAACGTCCTGACTTTC. As protein: CASSQREPGANVLTF.